These 30 T cell receptor beta chains came from one sample sequenced in a study of early T cells in non-severe SARS-CoV-2 infection. TCRdb reprocessed the 5' RACE reads with MiXCR, giving one entry per CDR3 protein. The sample contains 54,000 or so distinct CDR3 sequences, roughly an eighth of which appear only once. The sequencing input was whole blood. The receptors here all came from an adult who was a healthcare worker with PCR-confirmed SARS-CoV-2 infection or an uninfected control (not recorded which).

This clonotype is classed as medium-sized. This chain connects TRBV7-2 to TRBJ1-1; D is uncertain. The germline CDR1 and CDR2 sequences are SGHTA and FQGNSA. Trimming stripped 4 bases from V and 0 bases from J, with 6 bases between. CDR3 length equals 13 residues. This CDR3 is CASSSRMNTEAFF. The CDR3 nucleotides read TGTGCCAGCAGCTCGCGTATGAACACTGAAGCTTTCTTT.

This clonotype occurred many times. This rearrangement joins TRBV30 to TRBJ2-2; a weak D match, TRBD1 (6 bases). From germline, CDR1 is GTSNPN and CDR2 SVGIG (reference sequence). CDR3 length: 15 residues. V was cut by 2 bases and J by 3 bases, with 13 bases left in between. CDR3 sequence: CAWSFTNRDTGELFF. The CDR3 bases are TGTGCCTGGAGTTTCACTAACAGGGACACCGGGGAGCTGTTTTTT.

Of note for this clonotype: With a much larger clone just one base away, this may be a read error. The V call is TRBV7-9, the J call TRBJ1-6; D might be TRBD1 (5 bases). The length of the CDR3 is 13 residues. Trimming left V 1 base short and J 8 bases short, with 6 bases between. Germline V lookup: CDR1 SEHNR, CDR2 FQNEAQ (reference sequence). Here the CDR3 DNA reads TGTGCCAGCAGCTTAGTGGGGGATTCACCCCTCCACTTT. Its protein is CASSLVGDSPLHF.

DNA for the CDR3: TGTGCCAGCAGCTTATTCGGATCAGCTAACTATGGCTACACCTTC. Its protein product is CASSLFGSANYGYTF. The V and J genes are TRBV7-2 and TRBJ1-2; D remains ambiguous. The V gene's germline CDR1 is SGHTA and CDR2 FQGNSA. V was trimmed by 2 bases and J by 0 bases, leaving 10 bases between them. The CDR3 has 15 amino acids.

The CDR3 loop is CASSQKKGAETQYF. The CDR3 bases are TGCGCCAGCAGTCAAAAGAAGGGGGCAGAGACCCAGTACTTC. The chain uses TRBV23-1 and TRBJ2-5, with TRBD1 matching over 7 bases. TRBV23-1 counts as an open reading frame of uncertain function. The CDR3 runs to 14 residues. The J segment lost 4 bases and the V segment lost 2 bases, leaving 4 bases of the junction unmatched.

This chain uses TRBV7-9 with TRBJ1-2; weak D call: TRBD1 (5 bases). With 1 base removed from V and 4 bases from J, the gap between germline ends came to 13 bases. Germline CDR1 reads SEHNR; CDR2 reads FQNEAQ (reference sequence). CDR3 size: 15 residues. The CDR3 DNA sequence: TGTGCCAGCAGCTTAGATTTCCAGGGCCTCTATGGCTACACCTTC. Protein sequence: CASSLDFQGLYGYTF.

This clonotype was seen repeatedly, ten times or more. The chain combines TRBV4-3 with TRBJ2-7; no definite D call. The CDR3 has 16 amino acids. The germline V gene encodes CDR1 LGHNA and CDR2 YSLEER. V was cut by 0 bases and J by 3 bases, with 15 bases left in between. This CDR3 is CASSQEVRLRLYEQYF. Written as DNA, the CDR3 is TGCGCCAGCAGCCAAGAGGTCCGGCTCAGACTCTACGAGCAGTACTTC.

This clonotype was counted many times. V gene TRBV28 combines with J gene TRBJ2-3; 8 bases line up with TRBD2. V was clipped by 4 bases and J by 0 bases; unmatched bases: 6. The germline CDR1 and CDR2 sequences are MDHEN and SYDVKM. The CDR3 extends over 16 amino acids. This CDR3 is CASSSPASGSTDTQYF. The CDR3 coding sequence is TGTGCCAGCAGTTCTCCAGCTAGCGGGAGCACAGATACGCAGTATTTT.

A few counts support this clonotype. The chain uses TRBV11-2 and TRBJ2-2, with a tentative D call TRBD2 (6 bases). Looked up from germline, CDR1 is SGHAT and CDR2 is FQNNGV. V was trimmed by 5 bases and J by 3 bases, leaving 10 bases between them. The CDR3 has 14 amino acids. For the CDR3, the DNA is TGTGCCAGCAGCCAAACGGGGGACACCGGGGAGCTGTTTTTT. Encoded protein: CASSQTGDTGELFF.

The V call is TRBV4-1, the J call TRBJ2-7, with 7 positions matching TRBD1. Germline assignment: CDR1 MGHRA and CDR2 YSYEKL. V was clipped by 4 bases and J by 2 bases; unmatched bases: 11. The CDR3 sequence is 16 residues long. DNA of the CDR3: TGCGCCAGCAGCCCTAACCCCGGGACAGAAACCTACGAGCAGTACTTC. Its protein is CASSPNPGTETYEQYF.

The chain employs TRBV28 and TRBJ1-2; D remains ambiguous. Germline CDR1 and CDR2: MDHEN and SYDVKM. This CDR3 has 13 amino acids. Trimming removed 2 bases from V and 4 bases from J, with 8 bases in between. CDR3 bases: TGTGCCAGCAGTTTAGGCCAGGCCTATGGCTACACCTTC. Its protein product is CASSLGQAYGYTF.

The rearrangement links TRBV27 to TRBJ1-2, with D unclear. V dropped 4 bases and J dropped 2 bases, with 14 bases sitting between them. Germline V gives CDR1 MNHEY, CDR2 SMNVEV (reference sequence). The CDR3 covers 15 residues. The CDR3 sequence is CASSYLSGRNYGYTF. The CDR3 DNA is TGTGCCAGCAGTTACTTGAGCGGCAGGAACTATGGCTACACCTTC.

This clonotype was counted at least ten times. The gene calls are TRBV27 and TRBJ1-2; 9 nucleotides match TRBD1. Trimming at V came to 5 bases and at J to 4 bases, leaving 11 bases not matched to a gene. Germline V lookup: CDR1 MNHEY, CDR2 SMNVEV (reference sequence). The CDR3 spans 16 residues. CDR3 nucleotides: TGTGCCAGCAGTCCTCAAAACCTGGGACAGGGCTATGGCTACACCTTC. Protein product: CASSPQNLGQGYGYTF.

The chain joins TRBV10-3 to TRBJ2-7, with D hard to call. The germline CDR1 and CDR2 sequences are ENHRY and SYGVKD. The CDR3 length is 15 residues. Trimming shortened V by 6 bases and J by 2 bases, and 17 bases separated the two germline ends. CDR3 nucleotides: TGTGCCATCAGGGACGCCGGCTATACCACCTACGAGCAGTACTTC. This codes for CAIRDAGYTTYEQYF.

This clonotype was observed a few times. The chain joins TRBV10-3 to TRBJ2-4, with a tentative D call TRBD1 (6 bases). The germline V gene has CDR1 ENHRY and CDR2 SYGVKD. With 4 bases removed from V and 5 bases from J, the gap between germline ends came to 12 bases. CDR3 length: 14 amino acids. CDR3 amino acids: CAISGDMAENIQYF. The CDR3 coding sequence is TGTGCCATCAGTGGGGACATGGCGGAAAACATTCAGTACTTC.

This clonotype has a handful of counts. V usage is TRBV28 and J usage is TRBJ2-1, with D perhaps matching TRBD2 (6 bases). Germline V CDR1 and CDR2: MDHEN, SYDVKM. The CDR3 covers 14 residues. V lost 7 bases to trimming and J lost 4 bases, with 14 bases between them. CDR3: CASKGGAGYNEQFF. As DNA, the CDR3 is TGTGCCAGCAAGGGCGGGGCGGGATACAATGAGCAGTTCTTC. Filled out from reference TRBV28 and TRBJ2-1, the complete variable domain reads DVKVTQSSRYLVKRTGEKVFLECVQDMDHENMFWYRQDPGLGLRLIYFSYDVKMKEKGDIPEGYSVSREKKERFSLILESASTNQTSMYLCASKGGAGYNEQFFGPGTRLTVL.

The gene calls are TRBV5-4 and TRBJ2-3, with 11 nucleotides matching TRBD2. CDR1 SGHNT and CDR2 YYREEE come from the germline V gene (reference sequence). The trim removed 3 bases at V and 0 bases at J, leaving 3 bases unmatched. CDR3 length: 16 residues. Here the CDR3 reads CASSYRLAGSTDTQYF. The CDR3 DNA reads as TGTGCCAGCAGCTATAGACTAGCGGGGAGCACAGATACGCAGTATTTT.

The table lists this clonotype with many counts. The rearrangement links TRBV2 to TRBJ1-5; D is unresolved. The CDR3 has 13 amino acids. CDR1 SNHLY and CDR2 FYNNEI come from the germline V gene. V lost 6 bases to trimming and J lost 0 bases, with 6 bases between them. For the CDR3, the DNA is TGTGCCAGCAGGAAGGGTAGCAATCAGCCCCAGCATTTT. Translating it yields CASRKGSNQPQHF.

In regard to this clonotype: A much larger clonotype is one base distant, so this may be a read error. This chain joins TRBV18 and TRBJ1-2; D is unclear. CDR3 length: 14 residues. Trimming removed 5 bases at V and 4 bases at J, with 14 bases between. Germline loops: CDR1 KGHSH, CDR2 LQKENI. The CDR3 sequence: CASSSSGEAYGYTF. The CDR3 DNA sequence: TGTGCCAGCTCATCATCGGGAGAGGCCTATGGCTACACCTTC.

The sample holds a few counts of this clonotype. The rearrangement uses TRBV12-3 or TRBV12-4 and TRBJ2-1; D gene uncertain. This CDR3 region has 14 residues. The ends were cut back, 1 base at V and 8 bases at J, with 12 bases in the middle. CDR3 DNA sequence: TGTGCCAGCAGTTTAGGTGGTAGCTTCGATGAGCAGTTCTTC. Protein product: CASSLGGSFDEQFF.

This clonotype occurred many times. The J gene is TRBJ2-1, the V gene TRBV27; TRBD2 is a possible D gene (6 bases). V lost 5 bases to trimming and J lost 9 bases, with 14 bases between them. The CDR3 sequence is 13 residues long. Germline-derived CDR1 and CDR2 are MNHEY and SMNVEV (reference sequence). The CDR3 sequence: CASSPSGRGEQFF. The CDR3 DNA follows: TGTGCCAGCAGTCCCTCCGGGAGAGGTGAGCAGTTCTTC.

This clonotype occurred a few times. This rearrangement joins TRBV4-3 to TRBJ1-1; perhaps TRBD1 as D (5 bases). The germline V gene has CDR1 LGHNA and CDR2 YSLEER. The CDR3 extends over 16 amino acids. With 0 bases removed from V and 0 bases from J, the gap between germline ends came to 11 bases. The CDR3 bases are TGCGCCAGCAGCCAAGATAGGTGGGGCATGAACACTGAAGCTTTCTTT. Its protein is CASSQDRWGMNTEAFF.

This clonotype was recorded a few times. V usage is TRBV3-1 and J usage is TRBJ1-2; D ambiguous. V lost 4 bases to trimming and J lost 6 bases, with 12 bases between them. Germline V gene data show CDR1 as LGHDT and CDR2 as YNNKEL (reference sequence). The CDR3 is 13 residues long. CDR3 in DNA: TGTGCCAGCAGCCGAAGTCCACGAGATGGCTACACCTTC. This encodes CASSRSPRDGYTF.

This sequence joins TRBV5-1 and TRBJ2-1, with 11 bases matching TRBD2. Germline V gene data show CDR1 as SGHRS and CDR2 as YFSETQ. The CDR3 consists of 16 residues. Trimming cost V 1 base and J 4 bases; bases outside gene matches: 4. CDR3 protein: CASSLSTSGRYNEQFF. As DNA, the CDR3 is TGCGCCAGCAGCTTGAGCACTAGCGGGAGATACAATGAGCAGTTCTTC.

Ten or more counts support this clonotype. The rearrangement uses TRBV7-8 and TRBJ2-3; D remains ambiguous. V lost 5 bases and J 3 bases, leaving 3 bases between the germline ends. The germline gives CDR1 SGHVS, CDR2 FQNEAQ. CDR3 length: 11 amino acids. CDR3 sequence: CASSRTDTQYF. In DNA form, the CDR3 reads TGTGCCAGCAGCCGGACAGATACGCAGTATTTT.

This clonotype was seen at least ten times. V gene TRBV19 combines with J gene TRBJ1-2; D call uncertain. The CDR3 is 15 amino acids. Between the trimmed V and J ends, which lost 3 bases and 8 bases, there was a span of 19 bases. Germline V CDR1 and CDR2: LNHDA, SQIVND (reference sequence). CDR3 amino acids: CASSIQASGTRGYTF. The DNA for the CDR3 is TGTGCCAGTAGTATCCAGGCCTCAGGAACTAGGGGCTACACCTTC.

The sample holds many counts of this clonotype. This rearrangement joins TRBV28 to TRBJ2-3; D might be TRBD1 (5 bases). The CDR3 runs to 14 residues. Germline values: CDR1 MDHEN, CDR2 SYDVKM. Trimming pared 7 bases from V and 8 bases from J, leaving 19 bases between. The CDR3 coding sequence is TGTGCCAGCACACTTGGGGCCTGGGTGGGTACGCAGTATTTT. Translated: CASTLGAWVGTQYF.

This clonotype was counted many times. The CDR3 reads CASSYSGLAGVYNEQFF. The CDR3 region has the DNA TGTGCCAGCAGTTACTCGGGACTAGCGGGCGTCTACAATGAGCAGTTCTTC. V gene TRBV6-6 combines with J gene TRBJ2-1; TRBD2 matches 12 bases. The V gene's germline CDR1 is MNHNY and CDR2 SVGAGI (reference sequence). The CDR3 has 17 amino acids. After removal of 0 bases from V and 3 bases from J, the junction contained 3 bases not matched to a gene.

Points on this clonotype: One base away lies a much larger clone, so this may be a sequencing read error. This chain links TRBV2 with TRBJ2-1; D might be TRBD1 (6 bases). The CDR3 length is 15 residues. CDR1 is SNHLY, CDR2 FYNNEI, per germline. In nucleotides, the CDR3 is TGTGCCAGCAGGGAAGAAGGGGGCTCCTACAATGAGCAGTTCTTC. Amino acid sequence: CASREEGGSYNEQFF.

The V and J genes are TRBV29-1 and TRBJ1-4, with TRBD1 as a possible D gene (6 bases). Trimming removed 5 bases from V and 0 bases from J, with 10 bases in between. The CDR3 contains 14 residues. CDR1 is SQVTM, CDR2 ANQGSEA, per germline. CDR3 residues: CSVSRTATNEKLFF. The CDR3, as DNA: TGCAGCGTTTCCAGGACAGCAACTAATGAAAAACTGTTTTTT.